The clone carrying this TCR beta chain has just a few counts. Its cognate antigen is unknown. The data originate from a study of blood T cells in healthy people across ages. Study findings and constraints: Observed TCR beta diversity per million T cells went down as age went up. This fall followed a roughly linear course with age.

Together with a sample-barcoded 5' primer, a J-beta primer mix was included in a second PCR lasting roughly 6 to 12 cycles. Every cDNA was tagged by a template-switch adaptor with 12 random nucleotides. TCRdb itself ran the 5' RACE reads through MiXCR, one entry per CDR3 protein. In the table there are about 1.6 million distinct CDR3 sequences, about 31% of which are singletons. The V end was cut by 4 bases, the J end by 0 bases, with 15 bases between. This CDR3 has 16 amino acids. From germline, CDR1 is SGHRS and CDR2 YFSETQ. The sequenced sample consisted of blood. The chain employs TRBV5-1 and TRBJ2-3; no firm D call. This receptor was obtained from a woman in her 30s in good health. The CDR3 nucleotides read TGCGCCAGCAGCCCACCGACTGCCTCTAGCACAGATACGCAGTATTTT. Encoded protein: CASSPPTASSTDTQYF.